This note documents a single TCR beta chain sequence. This entry belongs to a study of cytomegalovirus exposure and HLA in healthy donors. Both 60 Vbeta primers and 13 Jbeta primers went into the PCR. Clones were sequenced by immunoSEQ multiplex PCR, and TCRdb holds only the in-frame ones, with some missing. Among some 110,000 clones listed, 70% to 85% were seen once. Sample: PBMCs. The TCR originated in a woman in her forties or fifties in good health and CMV-seropositive.

CDR3 DNA sequence: TGTGCCAGCAGTGCCTTGACAGGGAACACAGATACGCAGTATTTT. This encodes CASSALTGNTDTQYF. The J gene is TRBJ2-3, the V gene TRBV2, with 7 bases identical to TRBD1. The CDR3 has 15 residues. Trimming removed 4 bases from V and 2 bases from J; junction bases left unmatched: 6. Per germline, CDR1 SNHLY and CDR2 FYNNEI.